A selection of T cell receptor beta chains follows, all from one sample in a study of cytomegalovirus exposure and HLA in healthy donors. Libraries were prepared by immunoSEQ multiplex PCR; TCRdb keeps only in-frame clonotypes and omits some of them. Of about 60,000 clones in the sample, under 85% are singletons; the top ten hold less than 3.5%. The sample comprised PBMCs. These receptors came from a young woman in good health and CMV-seronegative. Each CDR3 is given with its conserved first and last residue. The D gene is left open where the match is weak. Clone sizes are given selectively: once, few, many, or a class where the clone is expanded.

>TRBV5-1|TRBJ2-1|few|TRBD2
CASSLGAGEALNEQFF
TGCGCCAGCAGCTTGGGGGCGGGAGAGGCGTTAAATGAGCAGTTCTTC
>TRBV7-9|TRBJ2-3|few|TRBD2
CASSPGTSGATDTQYF
TGTGCCAGCAGCCCCGGGACTAGCGGCGCCACAGATACGCAGTATTTT
>TRBV15|TRBJ1-4|.|TRBD1
CATSRDRTGVWEKLFF
TGTGCCACCAGCAGAGATCGGACAGGGGTTTGGGAAAAACTGTTTTTT
>TRBV19|TRBJ2-7|.|.
CASSPSPGAYEQYF
TGTGCCAGTAGCCCAAGCCCGGGAGCTTACGAGCAGTACTTC
>TRBV4-1|TRBJ1-5|.|TRBD1
CASSQKGTGFQPQHF
TGCGCCAGCAGCCAAAAGGGGACAGGGTTTCAGCCCCAGCATTTT
>TRBV7-2|TRBJ2-7|once|TRBD1
CASSLGQGAVVRQYF
TGTGCCAGCAGCTTAGGGCAGGGGGCGGTCGTTCGGCAGTACTTC
>TRBV9|TRBJ1-2|.|TRBD1
CASSASTGYDGYTF
TGTGCCAGCAGCGCATCGACAGGGTACGATGGCTACACCTTC
>TRBV30|TRBJ2-5|few|TRBD2
CAWSSGLAGETQYF
TGTGCCTGGAGTTCAGGACTAGCTGGGGAGACCCAGTACTTC
>TRBV28|TRBJ1-2|once|TRBD1
CASSRDRDFYGYTF
TGTGCCAGCAGTCGGGACAGGGATTTCTATGGCTACACCTTC
>TRBV19|TRBJ1-3|.|.
CASSMETGSGNTIYF
TGTGCCAGTAGTATGGAGACAGGCTCTGGAAACACCATATATTTT
>TRBV30|TRBJ1-2|.|.
CAWTSSYGYTF
TGTGCCTGGACGTCCTCTTATGGCTACACCTTC
>TRBV15|TRBJ2-7|.|.
CATSRDAAAYEQYF
TGTGCCACCAGCAGAGATGCGGCAGCCTACGAGCAGTACTTC
>TRBV4-3|TRBJ1-2|few|TRBD1
CASSARDRNGYTF
TGCGCCAGCAGCGCCCGGGACAGGAATGGCTACACCTTC
>TRBV4-1|TRBJ2-3|.|.
CASSPERDTQYF
TGCGCCAGCAGCCCGGAGCGGGATACGCAGTATTTT
>TRBV4-3|TRBJ2-3|.|.
CASSQGFRSSTDTQYF
TGCGCCAGCAGCCAAGGCTTCAGATCTAGCACAGATACGCAGTATTTT
>TRBV10-3|TRBJ2-1|.|TRBD1
CAIRARTGPYNEQFF
TGTGCCATCAGAGCGAGGACAGGCCCATACAATGAGCAGTTCTTC
>TRBV11-2|TRBJ1-1|.|.
CASSLAGAEAFF
TGTGCCAGCAGCTTAGCTGGAGCAGAAGCTTTCTTT
>TRBV11-2|TRBJ2-4|.|TRBD2
CASRSRSGIAKNIQYF
TGTGCCAGCAGAAGTCGTAGCGGGATAGCCAAAAACATTCAGTACTTC
>TRBV6-6|TRBJ2-3|once|TRBD2
CASQAGVSTDTQYF
TGTGCCAGCCAAGCGGGGGTTAGCACAGATACGCAGTATTTT
>TRBV19|TRBJ1-1|.|TRBD1
CASSRSGTGAPEAFF
TGTGCCAGTAGCCGGTCCGGGACAGGGGCTCCTGAAGCTTTCTTT
>TRBV4-1|TRBJ1-6|.|.
CASSHQWNRGRSYNSPLHF
TGCGCCAGCAGCCATCAATGGAATAGGGGCCGAAGCTATAATTCACCCCTCCACTTT
>TRBV9|TRBJ2-3|.|TRBD2
CASSPRYGGGSTDTQYF
TGTGCCAGCAGCCCCCGGTATGGGGGGGGAAGCACAGATACGCAGTATTTT
>TRBV11-3|TRBJ1-4|.|.
CASSFAGFGEKLFF
TGTGCCAGCAGCTTCGCAGGTTTCGGAGAAAAACTGTTTTTT
>TRBV9|TRBJ1-1|.|.
CASSVGGGAGNTEAFF
TGTGCCAGCAGCGTAGGGGGAGGGGCGGGGAACACTGAAGCTTTCTTT
>TRBV18|TRBJ2-7|.|.
CASSTGSYEQYF
TGTGCCAGTTCAACGGGTTCCTACGAGCAGTACTTC
>TRBV4-1|TRBJ1-1|.|.
CASSQTGMGTEAFF
TGCGCCAGCAGCCAGACAGGTATGGGCACTGAAGCTTTCTTT
>TRBV9|TRBJ1-2|.|TRBD1
CASSPPGQGALGYGYTF
TGTGCCAGCAGCCCTCCGGGACAGGGGGCCCTCGGGTATGGCTACACCTTC
>TRBV11-2|TRBJ2-7|.|.
CASSLGTSYEQYF
TGTGCCAGCAGCCTGGGGACTTCCTACGAGCAGTACTTC
>TRBV7-2|TRBJ2-2|.|TRBD1
CASSFRTGGGTGELFF
TGTGCCAGCAGCTTCCGGACAGGGGGAGGGACCGGGGAGCTGTTTTTT
>TRBV27|TRBJ2-7|.|.
CASRLGPDSGTYEQYF
TGTGCCAGCAGACTGGGTCCGGACTCCGGCACCTACGAGCAGTACTTC
>TRBV11-2|TRBJ2-7|.|TRBD1
CASSSSGQGQYF
TGTGCCAGCAGCTCATCGGGACAGGGGCAGTACTTC
>TRBV27|TRBJ1-2|.|.
CASSLGIDRPGGYTF
TGTGCCAGCAGTTTAGGGATCGACAGGCCGGGAGGCTACACCTTC
>TRBV5-1|TRBJ2-1|.|TRBD1
CASSSGTGVYNEQFF
TGCGCCAGCAGCTCCGGGACAGGCGTTTACAATGAGCAGTTCTTC
>TRBV10-1|TRBJ2-1|.|TRBD2
CARSGTSGFSYNEQFF
TGCGCCAGATCCGGGACTAGCGGGTTTTCCTACAATGAGCAGTTCTTC
>TRBV25-1|TRBJ1-1|.|.
CASSWRGKTEAFF
TGTGCCAGCAGTTGGCGAGGGAAGACTGAAGCTTTCTTT
>TRBV5-1|TRBJ1-6|.|TRBD1
CASSLPTGDNSPLHF
TGCGCCAGCAGCCTCCCGACAGGGGATAATTCACCCCTCCACTTT